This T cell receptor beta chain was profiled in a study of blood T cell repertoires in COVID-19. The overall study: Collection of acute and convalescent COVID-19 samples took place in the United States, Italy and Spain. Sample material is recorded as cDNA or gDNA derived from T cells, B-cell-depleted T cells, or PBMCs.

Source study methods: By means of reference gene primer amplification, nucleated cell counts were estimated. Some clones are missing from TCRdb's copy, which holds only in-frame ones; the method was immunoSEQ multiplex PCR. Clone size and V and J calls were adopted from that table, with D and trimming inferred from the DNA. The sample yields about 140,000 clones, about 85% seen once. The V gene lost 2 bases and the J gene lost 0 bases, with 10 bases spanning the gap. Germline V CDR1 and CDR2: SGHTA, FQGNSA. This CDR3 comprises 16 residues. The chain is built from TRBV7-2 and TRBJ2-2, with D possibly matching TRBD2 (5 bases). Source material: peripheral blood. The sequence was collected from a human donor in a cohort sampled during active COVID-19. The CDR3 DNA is TGTGCCAGCAGCTTATTCCTGGGAGCGAACACCGGGGAGCTGTTTTTT. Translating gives CASSLFLGANTGELFF.